Listed here are 21 T cell receptor beta chains from one sample, sequenced in a study of T-cell reconstitution after alpha-beta-depleted transplantation in children (dated by TCRdb to 2016 to 2018). Receptors were amplified or captured by PCR. Sequencing instrument: Illumina HiSeq 2500. Molecular barcoding was employed in the preparation of TCR libraries, with unique molecular identifiers being used to normalize TCRbeta repertoire quantification. Using fastp trimming at Q25 and MiXCR clonotype assembly, TCRdb reanalyzed the public sequencing data and kept in-frame beta chains. One record per CDR3 amino acid sequence lists the most common genes and DNA. The sample includes about 420,000 distinct CDR3 sequences, with roughly a tenth observed a single time. Jointly, the top ten make up about 5% of the sample. The sample consisted of PBMCs from the stem cell graft donor, taken from the stem cell graft. These TCRs come from a human donor who donated a stem cell graft to a child with acute myeloid leukemia.

In DNA form, the CDR3 reads TGCAGTGCTAGAGATTGGTCCTCACGCGCGCAGTATTTT. It specifies CSARDWSSRAQYF. The chain has TRBV20-1 and TRBJ2-3; D not resolved. V lost 0 bases and J 10 bases, leaving 14 bases between the germline ends. CDR1 is DFQATT and CDR2 is SNEGSKA in the germline V gene (reference sequence). This CDR3 region has 13 residues.

At least ten counts were recorded for this clonotype. The chain recombines TRBV29-1 with TRBJ1-4; 7 nucleotides agree with TRBD1. CDR3 size: 12 residues. Germline V gene data show CDR1 as SQVTM and CDR2 as ANQGSEA. The J segment lost 8 bases and the V segment lost 5 bases, leaving 5 bases of the junction unmatched. CDR3 sequence reads: CSVSRGGEKLFF. CDR3 bases: TGCAGCGTTTCAAGAGGGGGCGAAAAACTGTTTTTT.

There are many counts of this clonotype. The V call is TRBV29-1, the J call TRBJ2-1, with 10 positions matching TRBD2. J was trimmed by 0 bases and V by 4 bases; bases with no gene match: 0. CDR3 length equals 14 residues. Looked up from germline, CDR1 is SQVTM and CDR2 is ANQGSEA. CDR3 residues: CSVASGSSYNEQFF. The CDR3 region has the DNA TGCAGCGTTGCTAGCGGGAGCTCCTACAATGAGCAGTTCTTC.

This clonotype was found a few times. The gene calls are TRBV7-9 and TRBJ1-2; no clear D gene. V lost 4 bases and J 7 bases, leaving 7 bases between the germline ends. Germline CDR1 SEHNR, CDR2 FQNEAQ (reference sequence). The CDR3 contains 11 residues. CDR3 amino acids: CASSSGPGYTF. The DNA of the CDR3 is TGTGCCAGCAGCTCCGGGCCTGGCTACACCTTC. The variable domain in full, completed from reference TRBV7-9 and TRBJ1-2, reads DTGVSQNPRHKITKRGQNVTFRCDPISEHNRLYWYRQTLGQGPEFLTYFQNEAQLEKSRLLSDRFSAERPKGSFSTLEIQRTEQGDSAMYLCASSSGPGYTFGSGTRLTVV.

In this sample, this clonotype turned up a few times. V gene TRBV6-1 combines with J gene TRBJ2-2, with D perhaps matching TRBD1 (6 bases). The CDR3 length is 14 residues. V was cut by 10 bases and J by 1 base, with 13 bases left in between. The germline CDR1 and CDR2 sequences are MNHNS and SASEGT. The CDR3 DNA follows: TGTGCCACCCGGGACATCCTGAACACCGGGGAGCTGTTTTTT. This encodes CATRDILNTGELFF.

J is TRBJ2-3 and V is TRBV2; 8 nucleotides agree with TRBD2. The germline gives CDR1 SNHLY, CDR2 FYNNEI. This CDR3 region has 14 residues. The V segment lost 7 bases and the J segment 5 bases; nucleotides outside the gene matches: 8. CDR3 protein: CASMAGGPLDTQYF. CDR3 sequence (DNA): TGTGCCAGCATGGCGGGAGGACCCTTAGATACGCAGTATTTT.

The chain joins TRBV20-1 to TRBJ2-2, with D possibly TRBD2 on 7 matching bases. CDR1 is DFQATT, CDR2 SNEGSKA, per germline (reference sequence). The CDR3 is 14 residues long. V lost 5 bases and J 4 bases, leaving 14 bases between the germline ends. CDR3 sequence (DNA): TGCAGTGCTCGCCACAGGGAGGGCACCGGGGAGCTGTTTTTT. Translation gives CSARHREGTGELFF.

In this sample, this clonotype turned up a few times. The gene calls are TRBV9 and TRBJ2-1; 9 nucleotides agree with TRBD1. Unmatched junction bases numbered 12, after V lost 4 bases and J lost 7 bases. The germline gives CDR1 SGDLS, CDR2 YYNGEE. The CDR3 is 16 amino acids. The CDR3 nucleotides read TGTGCCAGCAGCCTAGGTAATCTCGGGACAGGGAATGAGCAGTTCTTC. Translation gives CASSLGNLGTGNEQFF.

V gene TRBV4-2 combines with J gene TRBJ1-5; possibly TRBD1 for D (5 bases). This CDR3 contains 16 residues. Per germline, CDR1 LGHNA and CDR2 YNFKEQ. Trimming pared 3 bases from V and 7 bases from J, leaving 19 bases between. The CDR3 reads CASSHSGTTGGQPQHF. CDR3 sequence (DNA): TGTGCCAGCAGCCACTCCGGGACCACTGGTGGGCAGCCCCAGCATTTT.

The rearrangement joins TRBV12-3 or TRBV12-4 to TRBJ1-2; D may be TRBD1 (6 bases). The CDR3 is 16 amino acids. Trimming took 3 bases from V and 2 from J, leaving 16 bases between them. The CDR3 spells CASSFSSRQGNYGYTF. The CDR3 region has the DNA TGTGCCAGCAGTTTCTCCTCCAGGCAGGGGAACTATGGCTACACCTTC.

This clonotype showed up just a few times. The gene calls are TRBV29-1 and TRBJ1-2; 7 nucleotides agree with TRBD1. The ends lost 3 bases at V and 5 bases at J; junction bases unmatched: 6. Germline V CDR1 and CDR2: SQVTM, ANQGSEA. This CDR3 spans 13 amino acids. CDR3 loop: CSVDAEGAYGYTF. In DNA, the CDR3 is TGCAGCGTTGACGCGGAGGGGGCGTATGGCTACACCTTC. Supplemented by reference TRBV29-1 and TRBJ1-2, the full variable domain reads SAVISQKPSRDICQRGTSLTIQCQVDSQVTMMFWYRQQPGQSLTLIATANQGSEATYESGFVIDKFPISRPNLTFSTLTVSNMSPEDSSIYLCSVDAEGAYGYTFGSGTRLTVV.

This clonotype showed up many times. V usage is TRBV20-1 and J usage is TRBJ2-1; unclear D gene. Trimming removed 5 bases from V and 0 bases from J, with 17 bases in between. CDR3 length: 16 residues. In germline, CDR1 is DFQATT, CDR2 SNEGSKA (reference sequence). CDR3 nucleotide sequence: TGCAGTGCTCCATTAGGGCTCCGGAGCTCCTACAATGAGCAGTTCTTC. This codes for CSAPLGLRSSYNEQFF.

In its sample, this clonotype was seen a few times. The chain uses TRBV7-2 and TRBJ2-3, with 10 bases identical to TRBD2. V shed 7 bases, J shed 2 bases, and the junction held 3 bases outside the gene matches. The CDR3 has 14 residues. Germline CDR1 reads SGHTA; CDR2 reads FQGNSA. CDR3 coding DNA: TGTGCCAGCAATAGCGGGAGGCTCACAGATACGCAGTATTTT. It specifies CASNSGRLTDTQYF.

The table lists this clonotype with many counts. V gene TRBV6-5 combines with J gene TRBJ1-5; possibly TRBD1 for D (6 bases). The CDR3 runs to 14 residues. Germline V gene sequence: CDR1 MNHEY, CDR2 SVGAGI. Trimming left V 6 bases short and J 4 bases short, with 13 bases between. The CDR3 DNA sequence: TGTGCCAGCAGCTTACAGGGCCTTAATCAGCCCCAGCATTTT. It codes for CASSLQGLNQPQHF.

The table lists this clonotype with many counts. V usage is TRBV10-3 and J usage is TRBJ2-5; 8 bases align to TRBD2. CDR3 length: 14 amino acids. Germline assignment: CDR1 ENHRY and CDR2 SYGVKD. J gave up 5 bases and V 7 bases, and 9 bases lay outside the gene matches. In nucleotides, the CDR3 is TGTGCCATCAACACCGGGACTAGTCGCGAGACCCAGTACTTC. The encoded protein is CAINTGTSRETQYF.

This clonotype was seen many times. The J gene is TRBJ1-1, the V gene TRBV20-1; TRBD1 is a possible D gene (6 bases). The CDR3 sequence is 13 residues long. V dropped 5 bases and J dropped 0 bases, with 10 bases sitting between them. Germline V gene sequence: CDR1 DFQATT, CDR2 SNEGSKA (reference sequence). The CDR3 bases are TGCAGTGCTGGGAGGGGGATGAACACTGAAGCTTTCTTT. This gives the protein CSAGRGMNTEAFF.

This clonotype occurred many times. The V gene is TRBV9, the J gene TRBJ2-1; 7 bases are a match to TRBD1. The CDR3 consists of 15 residues. Germline V lookup: CDR1 SGDLS, CDR2 YYNGEE. With V trimmed by 3 bases and J by 7 bases, 10 bases remained unmatched. The DNA of the CDR3 is TGTGCCAGCAGCGCCGACAGGGCGGTCTGGAATGAGCAGTTCTTC. Its translation is CASSADRAVWNEQFF.

This rearrangement joins TRBV3-1 to TRBJ2-5, with D possibly being TRBD1 or TRBD2 (5 bases each). V was pared by 7 bases and J by 2 bases, with 14 bases between. Germline V gene lookup returns CDR1 LGHDT and CDR2 YNNKEL (reference sequence). CDR3 length equals 14 residues. The DNA of the CDR3 is TGTGCCAGCATCTCCTCGGGACCACAAGAGACCCAGTACTTC. This gives the protein CASISSGPQETQYF.

Only a few counts were recorded for this clonotype. This chain joins TRBV12-3 or TRBV12-4 and TRBJ2-3, with 7 bases aligning to TRBD2. V gave up 1 base and J gave up 5 bases; unmatched junction bases: 3. The CDR3 is 14 amino acids. The DNA for the CDR3 is TGTGCCAGCAGTTTAGATGGGACTAAAGATACGCAGTATTTT. It codes for CASSLDGTKDTQYF.

V and J are TRBV12-3 or TRBV12-4 and TRBJ1-5; the D gene is possibly TRBD1 (5 bases). The CDR3 runs to 14 residues. Trimming pared 2 bases from V and 4 bases from J, leaving 9 bases between. The CDR3 region is CASSLTGPNQPQHF. The CDR3, as DNA: TGTGCCAGCAGTTTAACAGGACCGAATCAGCCCCAGCATTTT.

This chain links TRBV4-3 with TRBJ2-3; 11 bases line up with TRBD2. This CDR3 region has 19 residues. Germline V gene data show CDR1 as LGHNA and CDR2 as YSLEER. Unmatched junction bases numbered 8, after V lost 0 bases and J lost 0 bases. CDR3 in amino acids: CASSQDGGSGRVSTDTQYF. The DNA of the CDR3 is TGCGCCAGCAGCCAAGATGGTGGTAGCGGGAGGGTTAGCACAGATACGCAGTATTTT.